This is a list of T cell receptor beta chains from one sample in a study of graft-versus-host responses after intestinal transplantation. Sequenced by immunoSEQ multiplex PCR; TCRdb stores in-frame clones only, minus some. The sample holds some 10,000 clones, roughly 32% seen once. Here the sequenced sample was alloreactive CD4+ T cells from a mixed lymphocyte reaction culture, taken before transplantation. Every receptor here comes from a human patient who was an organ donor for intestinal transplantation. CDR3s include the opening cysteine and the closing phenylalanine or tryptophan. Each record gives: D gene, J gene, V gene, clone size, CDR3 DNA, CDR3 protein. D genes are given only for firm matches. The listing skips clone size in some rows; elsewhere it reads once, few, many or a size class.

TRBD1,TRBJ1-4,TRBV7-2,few,TGTGCCAGCAGCCCTCAGGGGGTGGTAGCCTGGGGGGAAAAACTGTTTTTT,CASSPQGVVAWGEKLFF
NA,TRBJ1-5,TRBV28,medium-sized,TGTGCCAGCAGTACGAATTACAATAGCAATCAGCCCCAGCATTTT,CASSTNYNSNQPQHF
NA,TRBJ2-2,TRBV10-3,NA,TGTGCCATCAGTGAATCCAGGGCGAACACCGGGGAGCTGTTTTTT,CAISESRANTGELFF
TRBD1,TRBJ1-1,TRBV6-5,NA,TGTGCCAGCACTAGGGGGGGGACAGTGAACACTGAAGCTTTCTTT,CASTRGGTVNTEAFF
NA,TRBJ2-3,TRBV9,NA,TGTGCCAGCAGCGTAGGCGAGTTAGTTGCAGTTGGTACGCAGTATTTT,CASSVGELVAVGTQYF
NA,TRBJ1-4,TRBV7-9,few,TGTGCCAGCAGCTTAGGATGGGGCGGAGGGGCATCAACTAATGAAAAACTGTTTTTT,CASSLGWGGGASTNEKLFF
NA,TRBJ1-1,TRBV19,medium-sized,TGTGCCAGTACGGCGAGGGGAGGAACTGAAGCTTTCTTT,CASTARGGTEAFF
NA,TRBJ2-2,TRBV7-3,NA,TGTGCCAGCAGCTTAAACGCGAACACCGGGGAGCTGTTTTTT,CASSLNANTGELFF
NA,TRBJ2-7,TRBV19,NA,TGTGCCAGTAGCAGATCGCAGGGTCCCGCCTACGAGCAGTACTTC,CASSRSQGPAYEQYF
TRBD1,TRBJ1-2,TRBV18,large,TGTGCCAGCTCCCCAGCTCGGGACAGGGGCTACACCTTC,CASSPARDRGYTF
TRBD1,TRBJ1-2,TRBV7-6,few,TGTGCCAGCAGCCTAGGGACAGCTAACTATGGCTACACCTTC,CASSLGTANYGYTF
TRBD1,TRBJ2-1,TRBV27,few,TGTGCCAGCAGTTTGACAGGGGTGAAGGAGCAGTTCTTC,CASSLTGVKEQFF
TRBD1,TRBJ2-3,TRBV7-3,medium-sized,TGTGCCAGCAGCTTATTAGGGACAGGCGCTAGCCTCACAGATACGCAGTATTTT,CASSLLGTGASLTDTQYF
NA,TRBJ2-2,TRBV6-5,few,TGTGCCAGCAGTAATCCGAACACCGGGGAGCTGTTTTTT,CASSNPNTGELFF
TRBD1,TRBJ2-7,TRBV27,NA,TGTGCCAGCAGTTCCGGCGGGTGGGACAGGGGTTCCTACGAGCAGTACTTC,CASSSGGWDRGSYEQYF
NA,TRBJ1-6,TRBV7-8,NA,TGTGCCAGCAGCTCACTTCCGTATTCACCCCTCCACTTT,CASSSLPYSPLHF
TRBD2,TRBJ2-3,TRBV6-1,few,TGTGCCATCAGTGAAGCGGGGACAGATACGCAGTATTTT,CAISEAGTDTQYF
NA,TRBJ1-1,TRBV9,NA,TGTGCCAGCAGCGTAGGCATGAACACTGAAGCTTTCTTT,CASSVGMNTEAFF
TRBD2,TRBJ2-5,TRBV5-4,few,TGTGCCAGCAGCCCCAGCGGGGGGGCCGAAGAGACCCAGTACTTC,CASSPSGGAEETQYF
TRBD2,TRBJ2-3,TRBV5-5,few,TGTGCCAGCAGCTTTTCGGGACTAGCGGATACGCAGTATTTT,CASSFSGLADTQYF
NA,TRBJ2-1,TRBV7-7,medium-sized,TGTGCCAGCAGCTTAGCACAGGCCGATTACAATGAGCAGTTCTTC,CASSLAQADYNEQFF
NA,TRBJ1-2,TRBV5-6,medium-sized,TGTGCCAGCAGCAGGGACGTCTATGGCTACACCTTC,CASSRDVYGYTF
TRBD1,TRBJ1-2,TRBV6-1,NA,TGTGCCAGCAGTGGTCGGGACAGGGGGGTGGGTAACTATGGCTACACCTTC,CASSGRDRGVGNYGYTF
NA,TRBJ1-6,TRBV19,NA,TGTGCCAGTAGTATAACCCGACAGGAGAATTCACCCCTCCACTTT,CASSITRQENSPLHF
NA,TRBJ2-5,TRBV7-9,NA,TGTGCCAGCAGCTTAGAATACGTAGTCACGACTCCACTGGAGTACTTC,CASSLEYVVTTPLEYF
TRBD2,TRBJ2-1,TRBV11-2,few,TGTGCCAGCAGCTTTAGAGGGTCTAGCGGGGGGGGCTCGACAAGGTTCTTC,CASSFRGSSGGGSTRFF
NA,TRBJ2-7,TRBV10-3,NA,TGTGCCATCAGTGCAGGGGGGTCCTACGAGCAGTACTTC,CAISAGGSYEQYF
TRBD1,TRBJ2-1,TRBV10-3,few,TGTGCCATCAGCTTACAGGGGAGCTCCTACAATGAGCAGTTCTTC,CAISLQGSSYNEQFF
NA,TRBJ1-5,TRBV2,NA,TGTGCCAGCTCCTCCCTGTCCGGGGGCAATCAGCCCCAGCATTTT,CASSSLSGGNQPQHF
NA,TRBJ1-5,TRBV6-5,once,TGTGCCAGCAGTTACTCCGGCAGTGTCAATCAGCCCCAGCATTTT,CASSYSGSVNQPQHF
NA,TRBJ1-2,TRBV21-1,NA,TGTGCCAGCAGCAAAAGGGGGCATGGCTACACCTTC,CASSKRGHGYTF
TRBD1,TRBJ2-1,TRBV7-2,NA,TGTGCCAGCAGCCAAGGACAGGGGTGGGGGGAGCAGTTCTTC,CASSQGQGWGEQFF
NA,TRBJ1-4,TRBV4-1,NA,TGCGCCAGCAGCCAAGATTTCAGGGGAGTAACTAATGAAAAACTGTTTTTT,CASSQDFRGVTNEKLFF
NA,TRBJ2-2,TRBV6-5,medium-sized,TGTGCCAGCACTCTGCTGGGGAACACCGGGGAGCTGTTTTTT,CASTLLGNTGELFF
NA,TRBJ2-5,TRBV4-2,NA,TGTGCCAGCAGCCAGGTTAGGAATTCCCAAGAGACCCAGTACTTC,CASSQVRNSQETQYF
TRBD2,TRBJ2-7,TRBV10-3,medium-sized,TGTGCCGCCGGACTAGCCGCAGCCTACGAGCAGTACTTC,CAAGLAAAYEQYF
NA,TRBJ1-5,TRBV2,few,TGTGCCAGCAGAGCAAACACAGGGAGCAATCAGCCCCAGCATTTT,CASRANTGSNQPQHF
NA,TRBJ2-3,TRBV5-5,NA,TGTGCCAGCAGCTTGGGGGCAGATACGCAGTATTTT,CASSLGADTQYF
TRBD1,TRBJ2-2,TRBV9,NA,TGTGCCAGCAGCGTCGGGACAGGGAACACCGGGGAGCTGTTTTTT,CASSVGTGNTGELFF
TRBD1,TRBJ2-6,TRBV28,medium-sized,TGTGCCAGCAGTTCGACAGGGGGCTCTGGGGCCAACGTCCTGACTTTC,CASSSTGGSGANVLTF
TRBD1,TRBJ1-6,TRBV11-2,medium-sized,TGTGCCAGCAGCTGGGACAGGGGTGATTCACCCCTCCACTTT,CASSWDRGDSPLHF
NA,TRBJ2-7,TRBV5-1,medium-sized,TGCGCCAGCAGCTTGGCCGGGACGGTCTACGAGCAGTACTTC,CASSLAGTVYEQYF
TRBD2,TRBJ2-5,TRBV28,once,TGTGCCAGCAGTCGATCCGGGGGGGCCTATGAGACCCAGTACTTC,CASSRSGGAYETQYF
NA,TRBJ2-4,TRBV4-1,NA,TGCGCCAGCAGCCAAGATAGAATGGGCATTCAGTACTTC,CASSQDRMGIQYF
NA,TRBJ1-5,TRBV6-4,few,TGTGCCAGCAGGGAACAGGGTGGGAGCAATCAGCCCCAGCATTTT,CASREQGGSNQPQHF
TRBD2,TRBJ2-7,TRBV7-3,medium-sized,TGTGCCAGCAGCTGGACTAGCGGGGCCGAGCAGTACTTC,CASSWTSGAEQYF
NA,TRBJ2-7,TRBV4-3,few,TGCGCCAGCAGCCAAGATCTCACGTACGAGCAGTACTTC,CASSQDLTYEQYF